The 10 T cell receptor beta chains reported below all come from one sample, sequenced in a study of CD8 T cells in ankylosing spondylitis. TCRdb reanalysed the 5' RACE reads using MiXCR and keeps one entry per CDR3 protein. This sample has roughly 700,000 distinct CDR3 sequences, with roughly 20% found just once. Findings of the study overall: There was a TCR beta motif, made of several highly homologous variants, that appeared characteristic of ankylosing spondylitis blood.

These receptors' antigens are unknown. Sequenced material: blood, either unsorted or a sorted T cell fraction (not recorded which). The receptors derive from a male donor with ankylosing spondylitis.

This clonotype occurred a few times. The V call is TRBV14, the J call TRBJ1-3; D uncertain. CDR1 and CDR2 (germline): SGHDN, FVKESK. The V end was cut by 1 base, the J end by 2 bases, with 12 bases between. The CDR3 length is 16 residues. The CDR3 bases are TGTGCCAGCAGCCAAGGTAGTCCCTATCCTGGAAACACCATATATTTT. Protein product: CASSQGSPYPGNTIYF.

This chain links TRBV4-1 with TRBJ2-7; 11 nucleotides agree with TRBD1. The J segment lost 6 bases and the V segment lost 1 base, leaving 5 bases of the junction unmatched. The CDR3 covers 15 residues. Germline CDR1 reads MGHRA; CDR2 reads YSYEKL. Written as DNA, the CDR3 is TGCGCCAGCAGCCAAGCAGGACAGGGGGCAGGCGAGCAGTACTTC. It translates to CASSQAGQGAGEQYF.

CDR3 sequence: CASSSRTDYNSPLHF. Written as DNA, the CDR3 is TGTGCCAGCAGCTCACGGACAGATTATAATTCACCCCTCCACTTT. The chain employs TRBV13 and TRBJ1-6, with a weak D call TRBD1 (6 bases). Trimming left V 4 bases short and J 4 bases short, with 11 bases between. This CDR3 is 15 amino acids long. The germline V gene has CDR1 PRHDT and CDR2 FYEKMQ (reference sequence).

The chain's CDR3 is CASSLAPGLAGKNEQYF. CDR3 DNA sequence: TGCGCCAGCAGCTTGGCTCCTGGCCTAGCGGGAAAGAACGAGCAGTACTTC. This chain joins TRBV5-1 and TRBJ2-7; 9 bases align to TRBD2. The CDR3 contains 17 residues. Losses at the gene ends were 0 bases for V and 5 bases for J; bases not matched to a gene: 12. CDR1 is SGHRS and CDR2 is YFSETQ in the germline V gene.

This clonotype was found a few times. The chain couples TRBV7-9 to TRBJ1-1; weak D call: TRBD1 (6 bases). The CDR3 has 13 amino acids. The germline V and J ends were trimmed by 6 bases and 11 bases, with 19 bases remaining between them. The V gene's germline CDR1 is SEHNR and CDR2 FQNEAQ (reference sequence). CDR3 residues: CASSHRDTIRAFF. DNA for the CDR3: TGTGCCAGCAGTCACCGGGACACCATCAGGGCTTTCTTT. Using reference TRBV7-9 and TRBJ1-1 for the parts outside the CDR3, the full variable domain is DTGVSQNPRHKITKRGQNVTFRCDPISEHNRLYWYRQTLGQGPEFLTYFQNEAQLEKSRLLSDRFSAERPKGSFSTLEIQRTEQGDSAMYLCASSHRDTIRAFFGQGTRLTVV.

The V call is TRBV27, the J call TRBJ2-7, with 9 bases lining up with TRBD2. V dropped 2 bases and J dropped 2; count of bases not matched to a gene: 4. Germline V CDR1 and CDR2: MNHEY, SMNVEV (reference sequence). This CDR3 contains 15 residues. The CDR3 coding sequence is TGTGCCAGCAGTTTACGCGGGAGGGCCGCCTACGAGCAGTACTTC. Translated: CASSLRGRAAYEQYF.

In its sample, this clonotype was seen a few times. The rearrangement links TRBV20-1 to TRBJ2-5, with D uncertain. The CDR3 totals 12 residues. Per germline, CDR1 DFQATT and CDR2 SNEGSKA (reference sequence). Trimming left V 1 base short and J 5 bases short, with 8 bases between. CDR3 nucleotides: TGCAGTGCTAGAGTCCAAACCGAGACCCAGTACTTC. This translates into CSARVQTETQYF.

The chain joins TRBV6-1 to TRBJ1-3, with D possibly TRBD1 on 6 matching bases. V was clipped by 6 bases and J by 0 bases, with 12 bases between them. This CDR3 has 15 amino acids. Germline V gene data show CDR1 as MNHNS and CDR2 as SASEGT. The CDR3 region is CASSGTYLSGNTIYF. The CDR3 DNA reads TGTGCCAGCAGCGGGACATACCTCTCTGGAAACACCATATATTTT.

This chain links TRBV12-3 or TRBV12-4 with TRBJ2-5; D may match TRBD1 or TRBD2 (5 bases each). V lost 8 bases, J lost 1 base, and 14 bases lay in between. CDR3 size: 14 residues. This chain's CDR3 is CASVRGAAQETQYF. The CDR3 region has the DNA TGTGCCAGCGTACGGGGCGCAGCCCAAGAGACCCAGTACTTC.

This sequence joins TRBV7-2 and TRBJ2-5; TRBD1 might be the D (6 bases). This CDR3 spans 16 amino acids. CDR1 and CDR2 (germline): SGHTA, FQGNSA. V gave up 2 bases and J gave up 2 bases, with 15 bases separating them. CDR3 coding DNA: TGTGCCAGCAGCTTACCCCGGGACAACCTTCAAGAGACCCAGTACTTC. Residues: CASSLPRDNLQETQYF.